The rows below give T cell receptor beta chains drawn from one sample of a study of cytotoxic CD8 clonotypes in ibrutinib-treated CLL. Sequenced by immunoSEQ multiplex PCR; TCRdb stores in-frame clones only, minus some. Of about 300,000 clones listed, 65% to 85% were seen once; the top ten hold about 5%. Specimen: PBMCs, collected at disease progression, from a patient treated with ibrutinib. These receptors were obtained from a human donor with chronic lymphocytic leukemia. CDR3s include the opening cysteine and the closing phenylalanine or tryptophan. A D gene is named only where the DNA matches it firmly. Size is stated for part of the rows, as once, few or many counts, or as a class when the clone is expanded.

V	size	J	D	CDR3	DNA
TRBV6-1	.	TRBJ1-2	.	CASSRGEGYGYTF	TGTGCCAGCAGCAGGGGTGAGGGGTATGGCTACACCTTC
TRBV19	.	TRBJ1-3	TRBD1	CASSTQGGFSGNTIYF	TGTGCCAGTAGTACCCAGGGGGGATTTTCTGGAAACACCATATATTTT
TRBV5-5	.	TRBJ1-3	.	CASSSGTGNTIYF	TGTGCCAGCAGCTCCGGGACTGGAAACACCATATATTTT
TRBV5-4	.	TRBJ2-4	TRBD1	CASSWDRGWSKNIQYF	TGTGCCAGCAGCTGGGACAGGGGTTGGTCCAAAAACATTCAGTACTTC
TRBV6-6	.	TRBJ1-2	.	CASRDGTGQRGYTF	TGTGCCAGCAGGGATGGGACGGGTCAGCGTGGCTACACCTTC
TRBV5-1	once	TRBJ2-1	TRBD2	CASSSLAGGHNEQFF	TGCGCCAGCAGCTCTCTAGCGGGAGGCCACAATGAGCAGTTCTTC
TRBV9	.	TRBJ1-4	.	CASSLGDLQSNEKLFF	TGTGCCAGCAGCTTGGGGGACCTTCAGTCTAATGAAAAACTGTTTTTT
TRBV9	.	TRBJ1-1	TRBD1	CASSPRQGEMNTEAFF	TGTGCCAGCAGCCCACGACAGGGGGAGATGAACACTGAAGCTTTCTTT
TRBV7-2	.	TRBJ1-4	.	CASSLEPGKRKLFF	TGTGCCAGCAGCTTAGAGCCGGGGAAGCGAAAACTGTTTTTT
TRBV10-3	.	TRBJ2-7	.	CAISPPGAYEQYF	TGTGCCATCAGTCCGCCCGGAGCCTACGAGCAGTACTTC
TRBV9	.	TRBJ2-5	TRBD2	CASATGREGRETQYF	TGTGCCAGCGCGACCGGGCGGGAGGGCCGAGAGACCCAGTACTTC
TRBV28	.	TRBJ2-1	.	CASSLFSSSGEQFF	TGTGCCAGCAGTTTATTTAGTAGCAGTGGTGAGCAGTTCTTC
TRBV7-2	.	TRBJ2-7	.	CASSFDRGLFYEQYF	TGTGCCAGCAGCTTCGACAGGGGACTATTCTACGAGCAGTACTTC
TRBV7-6	.	TRBJ2-1	TRBD1	CASSSTTGTGYLNEQFF	TGTGCCAGCAGCTCCACTACCGGGACAGGGTACCTCAATGAGCAGTTCTTC
TRBV29-1	.	TRBJ1-1	.	CSVTLRFAANTEAFF	TGCAGCGTTACCCTAAGGTTCGCGGCCAACACTGAAGCTTTCTTT
TRBV7-9	.	TRBJ2-7	.	CASSLEYEQYF	TGTGCCAGCAGCTTAGAATACGAGCAGTACTTC
TRBV18	.	TRBJ1-1	.	CASSHTQVAWNTEAFF	TGTGCCAGCTCACATACTCAGGTAGCCTGGAACACTGAAGCTTTCTTT
TRBV4-1	few	TRBJ2-7	.	CASSQAASLTTYEQYF	TGCGCCAGCAGCCAAGCCGCTAGTCTGACGACCTACGAGCAGTACTTC
TRBV12-5	once	TRBJ1-5	.	CASAFRPQTQHF	TGTGCTAGTGCTTTCCGACCCCAGACCCAGCATTTT
TRBV19	.	TRBJ2-1	TRBD2	CASSLASGYNEQFF	TGTGCCAGTAGTTTGGCTAGCGGTTACAATGAGCAGTTCTTC
TRBV4-1	.	TRBJ2-7	.	CASSQSGFSYEQYF	TGCGCCAGCAGCCAATCCGGATTCTCCTACGAGCAGTACTTC
TRBV7-3	.	TRBJ1-1	.	CASSPVVGRGLNTEAFF	TGTGCCAGCAGCCCGGTAGTTGGTAGGGGTTTGAACACTGAAGCTTTCTTT
TRBV5-4	.	TRBJ2-1	TRBD1	CASSLVGQSSYNEQFF	TGTGCCAGCAGCTTGGTGGGACAGAGCTCCTACAATGAGCAGTTCTTC
TRBV23-1	.	TRBJ1-2	.	CASSQWRPRHYGYTF	TGCGCCAGCAGTCAATGGCGGCCCAGACACTATGGCTACACCTTC
TRBV6-5	.	TRBJ2-2	TRBD2	CASSPGGVTGELFF	TGTGCCAGCAGTCCGGGGGGTGTCACCGGGGAGCTGTTTTTT
TRBV5-1	.	TRBJ2-7	TRBD2	CASSSDTLAGDEQYF	TGCGCCAGCAGCTCGGACACGCTAGCGGGAGACGAGCAGTACTTC
TRBV6-5	.	TRBJ1-2	.	CASSLFFRSNYGYTF	TGTGCCAGCAGTCTCTTTTTTCGGAGCAACTATGGCTACACCTTC
TRBV27	.	TRBJ2-7	.	CASSPGPGPYEQYF	TGTGCCAGCAGTCCCGGCCCAGGGCCCTACGAGCAGTACTTC
TRBV9	.	TRBJ2-6	.	CASSVVPLPSGANVLTF	TGTGCCAGCAGCGTAGTTCCACTCCCTTCTGGGGCCAACGTCCTGACTTTC
TRBV11-2	.	TRBJ2-6	.	CASSLRLGAGANVLTF	TGTGCCAGCAGCTTAAGGCTAGGGGCTGGGGCCAACGTCCTGACTTTC
TRBV6-5	few	TRBJ1-2	TRBD1	CASSRTGNYGYTF	TGTGCCAGCAGCAGGACAGGCAACTATGGCTACACCTTC
TRBV10-3	few	TRBJ2-7	.	CAIRAPLGYEQYF	TGTGCCATCAGGGCACCCTTAGGCTACGAGCAGTACTTC
TRBV19	.	TRBJ2-7	.	CASSSRQGWSYEQYF	TGTGCCAGTAGTTCCCGGCAGGGTTGGTCCTACGAGCAGTACTTC
TRBV7-9	.	TRBJ2-1	TRBD2	CASSPNERERGNEQFF	TGTGCCAGCAGCCCAAACGAACGGGAGCGGGGCAATGAGCAGTTCTTC
TRBV5-1	.	TRBJ2-7	TRBD2	CASSPGLALYEQYF	TGCGCCAGCAGCCCGGGACTAGCGCTCTACGAGCAGTACTTC
TRBV19	.	TRBJ1-2	.	CASSIQFEKQGYTF	TGTGCCAGTAGTATACAATTTGAAAAGCAGGGCTACACCTTC
TRBV12-5	.	TRBJ2-1	.	CASGLVRWDEQFF	TGTGCTAGTGGTTTGGTCAGGTGGGATGAGCAGTTCTTC
TRBV5-6	.	TRBJ2-1	.	CASSHVILYEQFF	TGTGCCAGCAGCCACGTAATATTGTATGAGCAGTTCTTC
TRBV5-1	once	TRBJ1-1	.	CASSLARIGGNTEAFF	TGCGCCAGCAGCTTGGCAAGGATCGGGGGGAACACTGAAGCTTTCTTT
TRBV6-4	.	TRBJ2-5	.	CASQGLLYQETQYF	TGTGCCAGTCAGGGCCTCCTGTACCAAGAGACCCAGTACTTC
TRBV5-1	.	TRBJ2-7	TRBD1	CASSPLGQGPYEQYF	TGCGCCAGCAGCCCCTTAGGACAGGGGCCCTACGAGCAGTACTTC
TRBV10-3	.	TRBJ2-3	.	CAISEVADTQYF	TGTGCCATCAGTGAGGTGGCAGATACGCAGTATTTT
TRBV5-6	.	TRBJ1-1	TRBD1	CASSLTDRATEAFF	TGTGCCAGCAGCTTGACCGACAGGGCCACTGAAGCTTTCTTT
TRBV19	.	TRBJ2-6	TRBD1	CASRDRWISGANVLTF	TGTGCCAGTCGGGACAGGTGGATCTCTGGGGCCAACGTCCTGACTTTC
TRBV28	.	TRBJ2-5	TRBD1	CASKPQGAIGETQYF	TGTGCCAGCAAGCCGCAGGGGGCGATTGGGGAGACCCAGTACTTC